One and the same sample provided the 32 T cell receptor beta chains below, sequenced in a study of beta chain features in type 1 diabetes (dated by TCRdb to 2016 to 2019). The paper as a whole reports these results and caveats: Type 1 diabetes patients showed a moderate but significant shortening of TCRB CDR3 length in all four CD4+ subsets.

Libraries were made using the immunoSEQ multiplex PCR assay. The entire isolated RNA was reverse transcribed using the High Capacity cDNA Reverse Transcription Kit, and thus expressed TCRB transcripts were sequenced. TCRdb limited this immuneACCESS table to in-frame rearrangements with V and J called. A share of clones is missing; checked studies link under half to unresolved V genes, and the rest is unexplained. This sample comprises some 350,000 clones, 8.5% to 10% of them detected only once. Together, the top ten hold over 0.45% of the sample. No antigen has been identified for these receptors. The specimen was central memory CD4+ T cells from blood. The receptor set was obtained from a man younger than 40 with type 1 diabetes.

This CDR3 is CASSQDFSGGSTDTQYF. Here the CDR3 DNA reads TGCGCCAGCAGCCAAGATTTTTCGGGGGGGAGCACAGATACGCAGTATTTT. The rearrangement links TRBV4-3 to TRBJ2-3; 8 nucleotides align to TRBD2. V gave up 0 bases and J gave up 0 bases; unmatched junction bases: 5. This CDR3 region has 17 residues. Germline values: CDR1 LGHNA, CDR2 YSLEER.

This clone was counted a few times. The CDR3 is CASQTGQGFLNEQYF. For the CDR3, the DNA is TGTGCCAGCCAGACGGGACAGGGTTTCCTGAACGAGCAGTACTTC. The V gene is TRBV6-1, the J gene TRBJ2-7; 9 nucleotides align to TRBD1. The CDR3 contains 15 residues. V gave up 8 bases and J gave up 5 bases; unmatched junction bases: 13. Per the germline V gene, CDR1 is MNHNS and CDR2 is SASEGT.

This rearrangement joins TRBV29-1 to TRBJ2-5, with D possibly TRBD2 on 6 matching bases. CDR1 SQVTM and CDR2 ANQGSEA come from the germline V gene. With 3 bases removed from V and 5 bases from J, the gap between germline ends came to 13 bases. This CDR3 is built from 13 residues. In nucleotides, the CDR3 is TGCAGCGTTGACCGCGGGGCGCGCGAGACCCAGTACTTC. Protein: CSVDRGARETQYF.

J is TRBJ1-1 and V is TRBV7-3, with D perhaps TRBD1 (6 bases). The germline V gene encodes CDR1 SGHTA and CDR2 FQGTGA. V lost 5 bases and J lost 0, with 7 bases in between. There are 13 residues in the CDR3. The CDR3 is CASSRQVNTEAFF. The CDR3 DNA reads as TGTGCCAGCAGCCGACAGGTGAACACTGAAGCTTTCTTT.

The chain couples TRBV10-2 to TRBJ2-1; D possibly uses TRBD1 or TRBD2 (5 bases each). V was cut by 6 bases and J by 4 bases, with 22 bases left in between. This CDR3 has 17 amino acids. Per the germline V gene, CDR1 is WSHSY and CDR2 is SAAADI. For the CDR3, the DNA is TGCGCCAGCAGCTTCACCCTCCGGGGACCAGTATACAATGAGCAGTTCTTC. Its protein is CASSFTLRGPVYNEQFF.

The chain couples TRBV18 to TRBJ2-3; 11 bases match TRBD2. The V gene's germline CDR1 is KGHSH and CDR2 LQKENI. V dropped 3 bases and J dropped 0; count of bases not matched to a gene: 8. This CDR3 is 18 amino acids long. CDR3 DNA: TGTGCCAGCTCACCTACCGGGACTAGCGGAGCCAGCACAGATACGCAGTATTTT. This sequence encodes CASSPTGTSGASTDTQYF.

The chain is built from TRBV5-1 and TRBJ1-4, with 7 nucleotides matching TRBD1. This CDR3 comprises 13 residues. Germline CDR1 is SGHRS and CDR2 is YFSETQ. Trimming took 3 bases from V and 4 from J; bases not matched to a gene: 0. Written as DNA, the CDR3 is TGCGCCAGCAGCTGGGACAGTAATGAAAAACTGTTTTTT. This encodes CASSWDSNEKLFF.

This clone has more than one count but fewer than ten. The chain carries TRBV5-1 and TRBJ2-3, with 9 bases that match TRBD2. The CDR3 is 15 residues long. Trimming cost V 0 bases and J 6 bases; bases outside gene matches: 5. CDR1 is SGHRS, CDR2 YFSETQ, per germline. DNA of the CDR3: TGCGCCAGCAGCTTGGAAGGTAGCGGGAGTGATACGCAGTATTTT. Translated, it gives CASSLEGSGSDTQYF. The full variable domain, in which reference TRBV5-1 and TRBJ2-3 provide the parts outside the CDR3, is KAGVTQTPRYLIKTRGQQVTLSCSPISGHRSVSWYQQTPGQGLQFLFEYFSETQRNKGNFPGRFSGRQFSNSRSEMNVSTLELGDSALYLCASSLEGSGSDTQYFGPGTRLTVL.

This chain connects TRBV6-6 to TRBJ2-1; maybe TRBD2 (6 bases). Trimming took off 2 bases at V and 6 bases at J, with 11 bases between the two ends. CDR1 is MNHNY, CDR2 SVGAGI, per germline (reference sequence). The CDR3 has 14 amino acids. Here the CDR3 DNA reads TGTGCCAGCAGTTACCAAGGGACTCCCAATGAGCAGTTCTTC. Translated: CASSYQGTPNEQFF.

The chain carries TRBV5-1 and TRBJ2-7; TRBD1 is a possible D gene (6 bases). Germline V gives CDR1 SGHRS, CDR2 YFSETQ. The CDR3 extends over 13 amino acids. V was pared by 2 bases and J by 5 bases, with 11 bases between. The CDR3 region has the DNA TGCGCCAGCAGCTTTCAGGGGTACAACGAGCAGTACTTC. This sequence encodes CASSFQGYNEQYF.

This clone was seen repeatedly, ten times or more. The CDR3 DNA follows: TGTGCCAGCAGCCTGGAGAGAAACACCATATATTTT. Amino acid sequence: CASSLERNTIYF. The chain recombines TRBV9 with TRBJ1-3; D unclear. This CDR3 is built from 12 residues. CDR1 SGDLS and CDR2 YYNGEE come from the germline V gene. V lost 4 bases to trimming and J lost 5 bases, with 7 bases between them.

This chain connects TRBV6-6 to TRBJ2-5; 8 bases map to TRBD1. This CDR3 has 15 residues. Trimming cost V 2 bases and J 1 base; bases outside gene matches: 3. CDR1 and CDR2 (germline): MNHNY, SVGAGI (reference sequence). The CDR3 region is CASSYAGQGQETQYF. CDR3 DNA: TGTGCCAGCAGTTACGCCGGACAGGGCCAAGAGACCCAGTACTTC.

This clone was counted a few times. The rearrangement links TRBV4-1 to TRBJ2-7, with D maybe TRBD1 (6 bases). This CDR3 region has 18 residues. The germline CDR1 and CDR2 sequences are MGHRA and YSYEKL. Trimming cost V 0 bases and J 2 bases, with 20 bases left between them. The CDR3: CASSQDPQGNRLTYEQYF. CDR3 in DNA: TGCGCCAGCAGCCAAGATCCTCAGGGGAACCGGTTGACCTACGAGCAGTACTTC.

The sample holds a few counts of this clone. The rearrangement uses TRBV15 and TRBJ1-1; D gene unclear. From germline, CDR1 is LNHNV and CDR2 YYDKDF (reference sequence). The CDR3 contains 13 residues. Trimming removed 4 bases from V and 4 bases from J, with 10 bases in between. The CDR3 loop reads CATSKELGTEAFF. Here the CDR3 DNA reads TGTGCCACCAGCAAAGAATTAGGCACTGAAGCTTTCTTT.

The chain links TRBV7-3 to TRBJ2-3; 7 bases are a match to TRBD2. The junction had 7 bases not matched to a gene; V was cut back by 0 bases and J by 4 bases. Germline CDR1 is SGHTA and CDR2 is FQGTGA. The CDR3 loop spans 16 amino acids. The CDR3 reads CASSLTASGTPDTQYF. CDR3 nucleotides: TGTGCCAGCAGCTTAACGGCCAGCGGGACCCCAGATACGCAGTATTTT.

This clone was seen a handful of times. V gene TRBV2 combines with J gene TRBJ1-1, with 8 nucleotides matching TRBD1. V trimming: 6 bases; J trimming: 11 bases; junction bases outside the gene matches: 8. Germline-derived CDR1 and CDR2 are SNHLY and FYNNEI. The CDR3 is 12 residues long. DNA of the CDR3: TGTGCCAGCAGCACCAGGGGGCTAGAGGCTTTCTTT. It encodes CASSTRGLEAFF.

This clone showed up many times. The chain is built from TRBV7-2 and TRBJ2-7; TRBD2 matches at 12 bases. Germline assignment: CDR1 SGHTA and CDR2 FQGNSA. Germline trimming cut 4 bases from V and 2 bases from J; bases unmatched to any gene: 3. CDR3 length equals 15 residues. DNA for the CDR3: TGTGCCAGCAGCTCTCTAGCGGGAGGGCCCTACGAGCAGTACTTC. Protein: CASSSLAGGPYEQYF.

This clone was counted only a few times. The chain has TRBV7-9 and TRBJ1-2; TRBD1 is a possible D gene (6 bases). Germline-derived CDR1 and CDR2 are SEHNR and FQNEAQ (reference sequence). The CDR3 contains 15 residues. V was shortened by 0 bases and J by 4 bases, with 12 bases between the two germline ends. As DNA, the CDR3 is TGTGCCAGCAGCTTAGCAGCAGGGGTCGGCTATGGCTACACCTTC. Residues: CASSLAAGVGYGYTF.

The V call is TRBV6-6, the J call TRBJ1-5; D is ambiguous. Trimming cost V 5 bases and J 6 bases, with 14 bases left between them. The CDR3 loop spans 14 amino acids. Germline V gene sequence: CDR1 MNHNY, CDR2 SVGAGI (reference sequence). DNA for the CDR3: TGTGCCAGCAGTGGCCAGGCCCGGAGTCAGCCCCAGCATTTT. Its protein product is CASSGQARSQPQHF.

This clone was seen only a few times. As DNA, the CDR3 is TGTGCCAGCAGTTATTCCCGGACCGTCTCCTACGAGCAGTACTTC. Its translation is CASSYSRTVSYEQYF. This rearrangement joins TRBV11-2 to TRBJ2-7, with no clear D. Looked up from germline, CDR1 is SGHAT and CDR2 is FQNNGV. V lost 6 bases, J lost 0 bases, and 15 bases lay in between. This CDR3 spans 15 amino acids.

This clone was seen a few times. The chain couples TRBV2 to TRBJ1-1; D not certain. CDR1 is SNHLY and CDR2 is FYNNEI in the germline V gene. This CDR3 region has 11 residues. The V and J ends lost 4 bases and 4 bases respectively, with 4 bases between them. CDR3 in amino acids: CASSAFTEAFF. CDR3 sequence (DNA): TGTGCCAGCAGTGCCTTCACTGAAGCTTTCTTT. Using reference TRBV2 and TRBJ1-1 for the parts outside the CDR3, the full variable domain is EPEVTQTPSHQVTQMGQEVILRCVPISNHLYFYWYRQILGQKVEFLVSFYNNEISEKSEIFDDQFSVERPDGSNFTLKIRSTKLEDSAMYFCASSAFTEAFFGQGTRLTVV.

This clone was detected a few times. This CDR3 is CASSLDINQETQYF. The CDR3 region has the DNA TGTGCCAGCAGCTTGGACATTAACCAAGAGACCCAGTACTTC. The V gene is TRBV5-4, the J gene TRBJ2-5; D is undetermined. V was shortened by 0 bases and J by 0 bases, with 6 bases between the two germline ends. Germline V lookup: CDR1 SGHNT, CDR2 YYREEE (reference sequence). There are 14 residues in the CDR3.

This sequence joins TRBV9 and TRBJ2-4; no clear D. CDR1 and CDR2 (germline): SGDLS, YYNGEE. V was clipped by 4 bases and J by 2 bases, with 10 bases between them. CDR3 length equals 14 residues. Here the CDR3 reads CASSPGFSKNIQYF. CDR3 sequence (DNA): TGTGCCAGCAGCCCCGGGTTCTCCAAAAACATTCAGTACTTC.

This chain uses TRBV11-2 with TRBJ2-7, with D unresolved. V was trimmed by 4 bases and J by 4 bases, leaving 5 bases between them. Germline V gene lookup returns CDR1 SGHAT and CDR2 FQNNGV. The CDR3 is 11 amino acids. CDR3 protein: CASSYQYEQYF. Here the CDR3 DNA reads TGTGCCAGCAGCTACCAATACGAGCAGTACTTC.

This clone turned up a few times. The V gene is TRBV27, the J gene TRBJ2-7, with 9 positions matching TRBD1. Germline CDR1 is MNHEY and CDR2 is SMNVEV (reference sequence). V lost 8 bases to trimming and J lost 8 bases; unmatched junction nucleotides: 13. The CDR3 totals 14 residues. The CDR3 DNA is TGTGCCAGCTCAAGAGGGACAGGGAATCTCCAGCAGTACTTC. This codes for CASSRGTGNLQQYF.

The chain combines TRBV10-1 with TRBJ2-7; 11 bases match TRBD2. CDR1 is WNHNN, CDR2 SYGVQD, per germline (reference sequence). This CDR3 spans 15 amino acids. The junction had 13 bases not matched to a gene; V was cut back by 10 bases and J by 5 bases. As DNA, the CDR3 is TGCGCCACTATCATCAGGGGACTAGCGGTCGACGAGCAGTACTTC. Its protein product is CATIIRGLAVDEQYF.

This clone occurred a few times. The J gene is TRBJ2-4, the V gene TRBV11-2; 7 nucleotides agree with TRBD1. Germline-derived CDR1 and CDR2 are SGHAT and FQNNGV. The CDR3 has 16 amino acids. After removal of 1 base from V and 0 bases from J, the junction contained 3 bases not matched to a gene. The chain's CDR3 is CASSLGTGLAKNIQYF. CDR3 DNA: TGTGCCAGCAGCTTAGGGACAGGCCTAGCCAAAAACATTCAGTACTTC.

This chain connects TRBV28 to TRBJ2-3; 7 bases are shared with TRBD2. V was pared by 7 bases and J by 2 bases, with 15 bases of the junction left unmatched. The germline gives CDR1 MDHEN, CDR2 SYDVKM. The CDR3 extends over 17 amino acids. Here the CDR3 DNA reads TGTGCCAGCAACCCCCAGGGACTACCAGGATCCACAGATACGCAGTATTTT. Amino acids: CASNPQGLPGSTDTQYF.

The chain combines TRBV29-1 with TRBJ2-7; 8 bases align to TRBD1. Per germline, CDR1 SQVTM and CDR2 ANQGSEA. The V and J ends lost 5 bases and 6 bases, in that order; junction bases with no gene match: 3. The CDR3 runs to 11 residues. The CDR3 nucleotides read TGCAGCGTTCGGACAGGGACCGAGCAGTACTTC. It codes for CSVRTGTEQYF.

J is TRBJ2-7 and V is TRBV5-4; D is uncertain. Germline-derived CDR1 and CDR2 are SGHNT and YYREEE (reference sequence). This CDR3 is 11 amino acids long. Trimming removed 1 base at V and 7 bases at J, with 6 bases between. The CDR3 nucleotides are TGTGCCAGCAGCTTGAATCGAGAGCAGTACTTC. Translating it yields CASSLNREQYF.

V gene TRBV7-8 combines with J gene TRBJ1-4; the D is unclear. With 4 bases removed from V and 13 bases from J, the gap between germline ends came to 16 bases. The germline V gene encodes CDR1 SGHVS and CDR2 FQNEAQ. The CDR3 contains 13 residues. DNA for the CDR3: TGTGCCAGCAGCTCCCCCCGGGAGGGAGGACTGTTTTTT. Protein sequence: CASSSPREGGLFF. Supplemented by reference TRBV7-8 and TRBJ1-4, the full variable domain reads GAGVSQSPRYKVAKRGQDVALRCDPISGHVSLFWYQQALGQGPEFLTYFQNEAQLDKSGLPSDRFFAERPEGSVSTLKIQRTQQEDSAVYLCASSSPREGGLFFGSGTQLSVL.

The rearrangement links TRBV7-2 to TRBJ2-7; a possible D gene is TRBD2 (6 bases). The germline V gene encodes CDR1 SGHTA and CDR2 FQGNSA. Trimming shortened V by 2 bases and J by 5 bases, and 10 bases separated the two germline ends. The CDR3 has 13 residues. Written as DNA, the CDR3 is TGTGCCAGCAGCTTAAGGCGGGGAGACGAGCAGTACTTC. Amino acids: CASSLRRGDEQYF. Full variable domain (missing parts from reference TRBV7-2 and TRBJ2-7): GAGVSQSPSNKVTEKGKDVELRCDPISGHTALYWYRQSLGQGLEFLIYFQGNSAPDKSGLPSDRFSAERTGGSVSTLTIQRTQQEDSAVYLCASSLRRGDEQYFGPGTRLTVT.